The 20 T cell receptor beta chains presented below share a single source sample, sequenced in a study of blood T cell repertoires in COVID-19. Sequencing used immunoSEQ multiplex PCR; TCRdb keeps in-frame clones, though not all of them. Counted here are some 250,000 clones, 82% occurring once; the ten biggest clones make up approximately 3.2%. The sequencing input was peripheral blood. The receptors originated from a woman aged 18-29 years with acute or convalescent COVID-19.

CDR3 in amino acids: CASSSAAGAPGTEAFF. DNA for the CDR3: TGTGCCAGCAGTTCCGCGGCGGGGGCGCCGGGCACTGAAGCTTTCTTT. The V and J genes are TRBV6-2 or TRBV6-3 and TRBJ1-1; D is possibly TRBD1 (6 bases). The CDR3 extends over 16 amino acids. Trimming left V 4 bases short and J 4 bases short, with 19 bases between. Germline V lookup: CDR1 MNHEY, CDR2 SVGEGT.

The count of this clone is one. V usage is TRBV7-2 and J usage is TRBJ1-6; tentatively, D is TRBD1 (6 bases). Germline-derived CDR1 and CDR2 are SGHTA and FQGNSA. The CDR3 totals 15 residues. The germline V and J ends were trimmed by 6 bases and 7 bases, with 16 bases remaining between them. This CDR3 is CASRKLGQQNSPLHF. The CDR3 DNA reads TGTGCCAGCAGAAAACTCGGACAGCAGAATTCACCCCTCCACTTT.

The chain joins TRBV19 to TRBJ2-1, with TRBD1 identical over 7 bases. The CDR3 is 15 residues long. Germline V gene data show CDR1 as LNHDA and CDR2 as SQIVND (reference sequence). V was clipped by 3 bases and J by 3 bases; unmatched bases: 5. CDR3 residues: CASSIYRGVYNEQFF. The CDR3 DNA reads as TGTGCCAGTAGTATTTACAGGGGTGTCTACAATGAGCAGTTCTTC.

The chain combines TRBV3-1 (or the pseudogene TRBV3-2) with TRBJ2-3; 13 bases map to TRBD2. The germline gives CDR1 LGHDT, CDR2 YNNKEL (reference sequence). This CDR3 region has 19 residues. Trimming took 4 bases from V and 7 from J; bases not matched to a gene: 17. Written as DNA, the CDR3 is TGTGCCAGCAGCCTCTTCCGCCGGTCCGGACTAGCGGGAGACAATACGCAGTATTTT. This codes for CASSLFRRSGLAGDNTQYF.

This chain's CDR3 is CASSLFPGNTGELFF. CDR3 sequence (DNA): TGTGCCAGCAGTTTATTTCCAGGGAACACCGGGGAGCTGTTTTTT. The chain employs TRBV27 and TRBJ2-2; no definite D call. CDR3 length: 15 residues. The V end was cut by 1 base, the J end by 1 base, with 7 bases between. Germline-derived CDR1 and CDR2 are MNHEY and SMNVEV (reference sequence).

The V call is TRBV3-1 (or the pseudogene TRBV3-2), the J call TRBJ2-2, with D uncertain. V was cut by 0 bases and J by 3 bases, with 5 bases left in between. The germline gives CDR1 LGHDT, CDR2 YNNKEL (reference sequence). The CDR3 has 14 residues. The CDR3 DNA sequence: TGTGCCAGCAGCCAAGAATACTACACCGGGGAGCTGTTTTTT. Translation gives CASSQEYYTGELFF.

The CDR3 DNA reads TGCGCCAGCAGCCAAGAAGCTCGCCGGGGAGTCGTCGAGCAGTACTTC. It specifies CASSQEARRGVVEQYF. J is TRBJ2-7 and V is TRBV4-1, with D possibly TRBD2 on 5 matching bases. V was cut by 0 bases and J by 6 bases, with 18 bases left in between. CDR3 length equals 16 residues. The germline V gene encodes CDR1 MGHRA and CDR2 YSYEKL.

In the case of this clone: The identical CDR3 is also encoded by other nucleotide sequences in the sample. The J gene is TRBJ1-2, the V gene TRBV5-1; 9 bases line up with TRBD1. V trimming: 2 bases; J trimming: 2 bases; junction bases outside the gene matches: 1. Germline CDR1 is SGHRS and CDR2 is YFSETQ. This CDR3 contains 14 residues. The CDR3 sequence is CASSLGQGNYGYTF. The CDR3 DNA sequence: TGCGCCAGCAGCTTAGGACAGGGGAACTATGGCTACACCTTC.

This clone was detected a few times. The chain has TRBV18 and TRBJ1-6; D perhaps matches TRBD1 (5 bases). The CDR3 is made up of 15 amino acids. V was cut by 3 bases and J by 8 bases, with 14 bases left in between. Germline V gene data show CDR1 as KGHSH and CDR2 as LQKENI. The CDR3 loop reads CASSPTGGGDSPLHF. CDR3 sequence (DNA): TGTGCCAGCTCACCTACGGGGGGAGGTGATTCACCCCTCCACTTT.

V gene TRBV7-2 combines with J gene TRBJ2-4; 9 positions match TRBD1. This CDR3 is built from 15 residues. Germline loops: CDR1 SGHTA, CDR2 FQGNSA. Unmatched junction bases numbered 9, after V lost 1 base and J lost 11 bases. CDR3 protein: CASSLGLQGATVQYF. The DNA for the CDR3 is TGTGCCAGCAGCTTAGGACTACAGGGGGCCACGGTTCAGTACTTC.

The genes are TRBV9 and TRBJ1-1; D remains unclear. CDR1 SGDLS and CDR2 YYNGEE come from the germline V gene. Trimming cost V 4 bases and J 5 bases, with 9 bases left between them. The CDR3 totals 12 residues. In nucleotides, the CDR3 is TGTGCCAGCAGCTCTGGAGGGACTGAAGCTTTCTTT. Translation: CASSSGGTEAFF.

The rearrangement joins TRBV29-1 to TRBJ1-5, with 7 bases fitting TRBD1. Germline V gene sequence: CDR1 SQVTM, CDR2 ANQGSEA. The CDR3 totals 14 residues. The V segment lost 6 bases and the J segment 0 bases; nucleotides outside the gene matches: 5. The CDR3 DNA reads TGCAGCGTAGTAGACAGGGATAGCAATCAGCCCCAGCATTTT. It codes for CSVVDRDSNQPQHF.

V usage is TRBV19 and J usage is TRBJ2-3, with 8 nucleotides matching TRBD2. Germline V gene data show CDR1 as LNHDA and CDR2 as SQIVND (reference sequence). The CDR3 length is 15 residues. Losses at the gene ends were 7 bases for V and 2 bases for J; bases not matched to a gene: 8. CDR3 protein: CASNRAGGYTDTQYF. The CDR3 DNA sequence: TGTGCCAGTAATCGGGCGGGAGGTTACACAGATACGCAGTATTTT.

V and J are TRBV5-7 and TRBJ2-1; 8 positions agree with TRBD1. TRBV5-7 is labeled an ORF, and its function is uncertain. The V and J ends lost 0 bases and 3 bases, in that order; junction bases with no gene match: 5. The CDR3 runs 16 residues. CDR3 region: CASSLAPGQDYNEQFF. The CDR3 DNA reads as TGTGCCAGCAGCTTGGCCCCGGGACAGGACTACAATGAGCAGTTCTTC.

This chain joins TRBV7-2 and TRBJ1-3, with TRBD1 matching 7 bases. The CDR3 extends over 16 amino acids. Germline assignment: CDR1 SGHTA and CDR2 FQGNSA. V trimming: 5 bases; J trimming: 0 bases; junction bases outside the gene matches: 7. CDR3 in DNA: TGTGCCAGCAGCAGAGACAGGGCCCCCTCTGGAAACACCATATATTTT. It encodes CASSRDRAPSGNTIYF.

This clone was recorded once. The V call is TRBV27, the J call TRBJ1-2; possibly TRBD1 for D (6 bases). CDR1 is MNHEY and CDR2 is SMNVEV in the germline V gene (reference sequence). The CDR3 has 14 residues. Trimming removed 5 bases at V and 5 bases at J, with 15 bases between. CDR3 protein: CASSPGGAGYGYTF. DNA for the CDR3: TGTGCCAGCAGTCCCGGGGGGGCAGGGTATGGCTACACCTTC.

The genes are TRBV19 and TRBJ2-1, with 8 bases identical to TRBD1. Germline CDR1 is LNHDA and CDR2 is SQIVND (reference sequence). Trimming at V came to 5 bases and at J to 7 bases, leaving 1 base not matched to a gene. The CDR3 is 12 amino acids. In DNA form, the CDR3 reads TGTGCCAGTAGTGGACAGGGTAATGAGCAGTTCTTC. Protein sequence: CASSGQGNEQFF.

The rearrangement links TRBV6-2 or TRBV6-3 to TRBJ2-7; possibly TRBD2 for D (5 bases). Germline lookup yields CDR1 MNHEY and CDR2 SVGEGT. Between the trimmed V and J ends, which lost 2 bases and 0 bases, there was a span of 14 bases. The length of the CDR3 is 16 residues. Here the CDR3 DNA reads TGTGCCAGCAGTTACACCGAGGGATATGCCTCCTACGAGCAGTACTTC. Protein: CASSYTEGYASYEQYF.

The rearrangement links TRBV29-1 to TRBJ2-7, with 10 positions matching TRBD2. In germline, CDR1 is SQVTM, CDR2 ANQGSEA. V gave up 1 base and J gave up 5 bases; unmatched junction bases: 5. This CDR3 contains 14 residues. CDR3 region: CSVEASGSVNEQYF. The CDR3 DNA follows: TGCAGCGTTGAAGCTAGCGGGAGTGTCAACGAGCAGTACTTC.

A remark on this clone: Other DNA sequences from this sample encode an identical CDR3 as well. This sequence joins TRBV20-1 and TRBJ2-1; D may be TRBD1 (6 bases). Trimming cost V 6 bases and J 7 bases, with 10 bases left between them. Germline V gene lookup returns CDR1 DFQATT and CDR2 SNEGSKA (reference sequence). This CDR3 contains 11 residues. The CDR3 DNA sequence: TGCAGTGCATTAAGGGGGAATGAGCAGTTCTTC. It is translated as CSALRGNEQFF.